This T cell receptor (beta chain) is from a study of tissue T cells after allogeneic stem cell transplantation. Trimming stripped 4 bases from V and 4 bases from J, with 14 bases between. The length of the CDR3 is 15 residues. In germline, CDR1 is LGHDT, CDR2 YNNKEL (reference sequence). GI sites, liver, skin and spleen were taken after median 9.75 post-mortem hours. Only in-frame clones appear in the TCRdb table, and some are missing; sequencing was by immunoSEQ multiplex PCR. The table has approximately 4,000 clones, around 61% seen once. J is TRBJ2-1 and V is TRBV3-1 (or the pseudogene TRBV3-2); D may be TRBD2 (6 bases). Here the sequenced sample was left colon tissue, taken at autopsy. The receptor comes from a male donor aged 60 or over with lung cancer. DNA of the CDR3: TGTGCCAGCAGCCGCGGGACTTCTCAATACAATGAGCAGTTCTTC. Protein: CASSRGTSQYNEQFF.